This TCR beta chain emerged from a study of spatial heterogeneity in lung cancer. At the level of the study: The donors, approximately 66 patients with untreated early-stage non-small cell lung cancer, provided the samples.

MiXCR was run by TCRdb on the 5' RACE reads, yielding one entry per CDR3 protein. The data contain 60,000 to 85,000 distinct CDR3 sequences, approximately 8.9% of them singletons. Comments on this clonotype: The target antigen is unknown.

Time point denoted: blood at routine non-recurrence follow-up after resection. Notes on the study in general: Whereas they appeared in blood less at follow-up, ubiquitous expanded tumor TCRs appeared there more at resection.

V lost 8 bases, J lost 7 bases, and 15 bases lay in between. Per the germline V gene, CDR1 is WNHNN and CDR2 is SYGVQD (reference sequence). The CDR3 has 14 residues. Source: PBMCs, taken at follow-up. This rearrangement joins TRBV10-1 to TRBJ1-6; D unresolved. The TCR sequence derives from a female donor with early-stage non-small cell lung cancer. CDR3 nucleotide sequence: TGCGCCAGCTCCCAAGATCACCGGAATTCACCCCTCCACTTT. This gives the protein CASSQDHRNSPLHF.